A selection of T cell receptor beta chains follows, all from one sample in a study of T cells in Graves' hyperthyroidism and ophthalmopathy. TCRdb reprocessed the multiplex PCR reads via MiXCR and lists one record per CDR3 protein. The data contain hundreds of thousands of distinct CDR3 sequences, around 15% of them singletons. The source material was blood. The receptors come from a woman between 18 and 30 years old with Graves' hyperthyroidism. The CDR3 runs from the conserved cysteine through the conserved F or W. Fields, in order: V gene, D gene, clone size, J gene, CDR3 protein, CDR3 DNA. D genes are given only for firm matches. Size values are once, few and many counts, or a class for expanded clones, and some rows have none.

v_gene: TRBV6-1
d_gene: TRBD1
abundance: few
j_gene: TRBJ1-1
CDR3aa: CASSPQGERGTEAFF
CDR3nt: TGTGCCAGCAGTCCCCAGGGGGAGAGGGGCACTGAAGCTTTCTTT

v_gene: TRBV6-2/TRBV6-3
d_gene: TRBD1
abundance: few
j_gene: TRBJ1-5
CDR3aa: CASRKWDRKDNQPQHF
CDR3nt: TGTGCCAGCAGGAAATGGGACAGAAAAGACAATCAGCCCCAGCATTTT

v_gene: TRBV29-1
d_gene: TRBD2
abundance: few
j_gene: TRBJ2-1
CDR3aa: CSVEPGLAGDLEQFF
CDR3nt: TGCAGCGTTGAACCAGGGCTAGCGGGAGATCTTGAGCAGTTCTTC

v_gene: TRBV9
d_gene: NA
abundance: NA
j_gene: TRBJ2-2
CDR3aa: CASSRAGNTGELFF
CDR3nt: TGTGCCAGCAGTAGGGCAGGGAATACCGGGGAGCTGTTTTTT

v_gene: TRBV4-1
d_gene: TRBD1
abundance: many
j_gene: TRBJ1-1
CDR3aa: CASSQRGQSTEAFF
CDR3nt: TGCGCCAGCAGCCAAAGGGGACAGAGCACTGAAGCTTTCTTT

v_gene: TRBV20-1
d_gene: NA
abundance: many
j_gene: TRBJ2-1
CDR3aa: CSASYNEQFF
CDR3nt: TGCAGTGCTAGTTACAATGAGCAGTTCTTC

v_gene: TRBV24-1
d_gene: NA
abundance: NA
j_gene: TRBJ1-6
CDR3aa: CATSPLQGNMDSPLHF
CDR3nt: TGTGCCACCAGTCCCCTACAGGGTAATATGGATTCACCCCTCCACTTT

v_gene: TRBV18
d_gene: NA
abundance: many
j_gene: TRBJ2-7
CDR3aa: CASSGSSYEQYF
CDR3nt: TGTGCCAGCTCCGGTTCGTCTTACGAGCAGTACTTC

v_gene: TRBV16
d_gene: NA
abundance: NA
j_gene: TRBJ2-1
CDR3aa: CASTQRGASSYNEQFF
CDR3nt: TGTGCCAGCACCCAGAGAGGGGCTTCCTCCTACAATGAGCAGTTCTTC

v_gene: TRBV20-1
d_gene: TRBD2
abundance: many
j_gene: TRBJ2-7
CDR3aa: CSASRLADNYEQYF
CDR3nt: TGCAGTGCTAGTAGACTAGCGGACAACTACGAGCAGTACTTC

v_gene: TRBV6-1
d_gene: TRBD1
abundance: many
j_gene: TRBJ1-4
CDR3aa: CASSEGPGGKSEKLFF
CDR3nt: TGTGCCAGCAGTGAAGGCCCAGGGGGTAAAAGTGAAAAACTGTTTTTT

v_gene: TRBV20-1
d_gene: NA
abundance: NA
j_gene: TRBJ2-7
CDR3aa: CSASGDGYEQYF
CDR3nt: TGCAGTGCTTCGGGGGACGGCTACGAGCAGTACTTC

v_gene: TRBV6-1
d_gene: NA
abundance: many
j_gene: TRBJ2-5
CDR3aa: CASSAGTHQETQYF
CDR3nt: TGTGCCAGCAGTGCCGGGACTCACCAAGAGACCCAGTACTTC

v_gene: TRBV11-3
d_gene: NA
abundance: many
j_gene: TRBJ2-1
CDR3aa: CAINQGVIPSSYNEQFF
CDR3nt: TGTGCCATCAATCAAGGGGTGATCCCAAGCTCCTACAATGAGCAGTTCTTC

v_gene: TRBV30
d_gene: TRBD2
abundance: many
j_gene: TRBJ2-4
CDR3aa: CACHAGGGNIQYF
CDR3nt: TGTGCCTGCCACGCGGGAGGGGGAAACATTCAGTACTTC

v_gene: TRBV28
d_gene: NA
abundance: few
j_gene: TRBJ2-1
CDR3aa: CASSSSGDPSYNEQFF
CDR3nt: TGTGCCAGCAGCTCCTCCGGAGACCCCTCCTACAATGAGCAGTTCTTC

v_gene: TRBV27
d_gene: TRBD2
abundance: NA
j_gene: TRBJ2-1
CDR3aa: CASSPRGRRNEQFF
CDR3nt: TGTGCCAGCAGTCCCCGCGGGAGGCGGAATGAGCAGTTCTTC

v_gene: TRBV27
d_gene: TRBD2
abundance: many
j_gene: TRBJ2-7
CDR3aa: CASGRGGPYEQYF
CDR3nt: TGTGCCAGCGGGCGGGGGGGACCCTACGAGCAGTACTTC

v_gene: TRBV9
d_gene: NA
abundance: NA
j_gene: TRBJ1-2
CDR3aa: CASSPPGLGLEGYTF
CDR3nt: TGTGCCAGCAGCCCCCCCGGGTTGGGACTGGAGGGCTACACCTTC

v_gene: TRBV27
d_gene: NA
abundance: many
j_gene: TRBJ2-1
CDR3aa: CASSDRTDGVDEQFF
CDR3nt: TGTGCCAGCAGTGATCGAACGGACGGGGTCGATGAGCAGTTCTTC

v_gene: TRBV15
d_gene: NA
abundance: NA
j_gene: TRBJ2-1
CDR3aa: CATSRELTYEQFF
CDR3nt: TGTGCCACCAGCAGGGAATTGACCTACGAGCAGTTCTTC

v_gene: TRBV28
d_gene: NA
abundance: NA
j_gene: TRBJ1-1
CDR3aa: CASSLSAGVNTEAFF
CDR3nt: TGTGCCAGCAGTTTATCGGCAGGGGTGAACACTGAAGCTTTCTTT

v_gene: TRBV15
d_gene: NA
abundance: many
j_gene: TRBJ1-2
CDR3aa: CATSPGVGKLGYTF
CDR3nt: TGTGCCACCAGCCCCGGAGTCGGTAAACTTGGCTACACCTTC

v_gene: TRBV19
d_gene: NA
abundance: many
j_gene: TRBJ2-3
CDR3aa: CASSSKGGRTDTQYF
CDR3nt: TGTGCCAGTAGTAGCAAGGGTGGACGTACAGATACGCAGTATTTT

v_gene: TRBV11-2
d_gene: TRBD1
abundance: many
j_gene: TRBJ2-3
CDR3aa: CATGMGQFTDTQYF
CDR3nt: TGTGCCACCGGAATGGGACAGTTCACAGATACGCAGTATTTT

v_gene: TRBV19
d_gene: TRBD2
abundance: few
j_gene: TRBJ2-7
CDR3aa: CASSNLGLAEPYEQYF
CDR3nt: TGTGCCAGTAGTAACCTTGGGCTAGCGGAACCCTACGAGCAGTACTTC

v_gene: TRBV5-1
d_gene: NA
abundance: NA
j_gene: TRBJ2-2
CDR3aa: CASSLAGDFLANTGELFF
CDR3nt: TGCGCCAGCAGCTTGGCCGGGGATTTCTTAGCGAACACCGGGGAGCTGTTTTTT

v_gene: TRBV6-1
d_gene: NA
abundance: NA
j_gene: TRBJ1-6
CDR3aa: CASSFGTWRGDSPLHF
CDR3nt: TGTGCCAGTTCTTTTGGGACATGGAGAGGAGATTCACCCCTCCACTTT

v_gene: TRBV28
d_gene: NA
abundance: few
j_gene: TRBJ2-7
CDR3aa: CASGRSLGDYEQYF
CDR3nt: TGTGCCAGCGGCCGATCTCTCGGGGACTACGAGCAGTACTTC

v_gene: TRBV7-2
d_gene: NA
abundance: NA
j_gene: TRBJ2-7
CDR3aa: CASSRKDMGSAYEQYF
CDR3nt: TGTGCCAGCAGCAGAAAGGATATGGGTTCCGCCTACGAGCAGTACTTC

v_gene: TRBV6-1
d_gene: NA
abundance: many
j_gene: TRBJ1-2
CDR3aa: CASTDGKYGYTF
CDR3nt: TGTGCCAGCACGGACGGGAAATATGGCTACACCTTC

v_gene: TRBV18
d_gene: NA
abundance: many
j_gene: TRBJ2-1
CDR3aa: CASSPQEIEQFF
CDR3nt: TGTGCCAGCTCACCACAGGAAATTGAGCAGTTCTTC

v_gene: TRBV6-2/TRBV6-3
d_gene: TRBD2
abundance: few
j_gene: TRBJ2-1
CDR3aa: CASSYQSSLAGDEQFF
CDR3nt: TGTGCCAGCAGTTACCAATCGTCGCTAGCGGGAGATGAGCAGTTCTTC